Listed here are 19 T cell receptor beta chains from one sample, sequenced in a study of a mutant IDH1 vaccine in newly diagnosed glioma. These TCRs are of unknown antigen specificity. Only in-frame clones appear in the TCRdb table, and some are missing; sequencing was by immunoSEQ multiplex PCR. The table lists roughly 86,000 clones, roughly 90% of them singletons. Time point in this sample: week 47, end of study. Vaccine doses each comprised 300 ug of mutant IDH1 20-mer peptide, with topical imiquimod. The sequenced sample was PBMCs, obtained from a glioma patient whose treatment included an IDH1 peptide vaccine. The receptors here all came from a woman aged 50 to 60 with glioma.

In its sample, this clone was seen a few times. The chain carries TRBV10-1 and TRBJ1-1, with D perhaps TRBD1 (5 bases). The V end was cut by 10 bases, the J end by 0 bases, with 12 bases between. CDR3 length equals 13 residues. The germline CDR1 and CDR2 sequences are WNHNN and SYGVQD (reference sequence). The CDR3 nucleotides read TGCGCCACCCGACAGAGCATGAACACTGAAGCTTTCTTT. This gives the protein CATRQSMNTEAFF.

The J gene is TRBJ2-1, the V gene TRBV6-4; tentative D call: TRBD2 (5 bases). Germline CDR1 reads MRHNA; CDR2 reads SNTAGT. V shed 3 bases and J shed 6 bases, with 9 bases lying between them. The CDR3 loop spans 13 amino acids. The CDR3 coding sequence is TGTGCCAGCAGTGAGTCTAGCATCAATGAGCAGTTCTTC. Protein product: CASSESSINEQFF.

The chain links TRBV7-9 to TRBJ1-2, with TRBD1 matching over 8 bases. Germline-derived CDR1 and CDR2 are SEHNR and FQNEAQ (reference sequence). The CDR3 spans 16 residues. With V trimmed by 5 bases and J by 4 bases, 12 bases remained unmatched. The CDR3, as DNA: TGTGCCAGCAGCCTCGGTTCCGGACAGGGCACCTATGGCTACACCTTC. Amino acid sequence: CASSLGSGQGTYGYTF.

The CDR3 DNA reads as TGCGCCAGCAGCTCCCCGACTAGCGGGAGGGCCAGCTCCTACAATGAGCAGTTCTTC. It translates to CASSSPTSGRASSYNEQFF. The chain recombines TRBV5-1 with TRBJ2-1; TRBD2 matches at 14 bases. In germline, CDR1 is SGHRS, CDR2 YFSETQ. The CDR3 extends over 19 amino acids. Trimming cost V 3 bases and J 0 bases; bases outside gene matches: 8. Based on the CDR3 plus reference TRBV5-1 and TRBJ2-1, the full variable domain is KAGVTQTPRYLIKTRGQQVTLSCSPISGHRSVSWYQQTPGQGLQFLFEYFSETQRNKGNFPGRFSGRQFSNSRSEMNVSTLELGDSALYLCASSSPTSGRASSYNEQFFGPGTRLTVL.

CDR3 in DNA: TGCGCCAGCAGCTTGAGGGGAACGGCCAGGGACGATGGCTACACCTTC. Its protein is CASSLRGTARDDGYTF. The chain employs TRBV5-1 and TRBJ1-2, with D perhaps matching TRBD1 (5 bases). CDR1 and CDR2 from the germline V gene are SGHRS and YFSETQ. V was pared by 1 base and J by 6 bases, with 19 bases between. CDR3 length equals 16 residues.

The CDR3 bases are TGTGCCAGTAGTATAACAATCGTGCCCCAGCATTTT. Amino acids: CASSITIVPQHF. The J gene is TRBJ1-5, the V gene TRBV19; D is unresolved. Between the trimmed V and J ends, which lost 2 bases and 9 bases, there was a span of 8 bases. The CDR3 consists of 12 residues. Germline V CDR1 and CDR2: LNHDA, SQIVND (reference sequence).

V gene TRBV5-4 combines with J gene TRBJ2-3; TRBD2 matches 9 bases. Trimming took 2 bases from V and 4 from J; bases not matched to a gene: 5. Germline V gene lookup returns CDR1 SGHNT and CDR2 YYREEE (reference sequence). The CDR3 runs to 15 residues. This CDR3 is CASSLNGGRADTQYF. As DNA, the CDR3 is TGTGCCAGCAGCTTAAATGGCGGGAGGGCAGATACGCAGTATTTT.

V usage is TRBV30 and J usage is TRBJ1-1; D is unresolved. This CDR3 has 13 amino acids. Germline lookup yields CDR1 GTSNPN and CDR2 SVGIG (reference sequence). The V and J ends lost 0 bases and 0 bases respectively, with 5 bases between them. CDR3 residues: CAWSVRMNTEAFF. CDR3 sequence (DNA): TGTGCCTGGAGTGTACGGATGAACACTGAAGCTTTCTTT.

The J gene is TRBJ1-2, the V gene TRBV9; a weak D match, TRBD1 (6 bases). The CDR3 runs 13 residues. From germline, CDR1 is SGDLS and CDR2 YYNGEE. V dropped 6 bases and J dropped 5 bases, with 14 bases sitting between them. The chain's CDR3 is CASTEGVGYGYTF. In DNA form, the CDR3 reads TGTGCCAGCACGGAGGGGGTGGGATATGGCTACACCTTC.

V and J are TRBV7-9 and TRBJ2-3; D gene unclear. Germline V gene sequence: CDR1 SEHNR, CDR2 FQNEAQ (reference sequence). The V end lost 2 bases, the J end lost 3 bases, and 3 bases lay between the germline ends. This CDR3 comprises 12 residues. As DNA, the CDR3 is TGTGCCAGCAGCTTATCGACAGATACGCAGTATTTT. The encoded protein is CASSLSTDTQYF.

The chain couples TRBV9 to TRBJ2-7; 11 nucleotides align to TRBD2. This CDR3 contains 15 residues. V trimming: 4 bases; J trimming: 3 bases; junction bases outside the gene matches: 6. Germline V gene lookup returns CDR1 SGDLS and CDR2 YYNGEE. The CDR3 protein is CASSPSGTSGYEQYF. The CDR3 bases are TGTGCCAGCAGCCCCTCCGGGACTAGCGGCTACGAGCAGTACTTC.

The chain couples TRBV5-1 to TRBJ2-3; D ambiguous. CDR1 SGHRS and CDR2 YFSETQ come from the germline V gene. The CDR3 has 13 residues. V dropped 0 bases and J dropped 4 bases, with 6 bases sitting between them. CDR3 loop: CASSLGPSDTQYF. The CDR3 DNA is TGCGCCAGCAGCTTGGGGCCCTCAGATACGCAGTATTTT.

The CDR3 is CASSLDRLGYTF. The CDR3 DNA follows: TGCGCCAGCAGCTTGGACAGGTTGGGCTACACCTTC. The chain recombines TRBV5-1 with TRBJ1-2, with D possibly being TRBD1 (5 bases). The germline V gene encodes CDR1 SGHRS and CDR2 YFSETQ. The CDR3 covers 12 residues. V gave up 0 bases and J gave up 8 bases, with 8 bases separating them. The full variable domain, completed using reference TRBV5-1 and TRBJ1-2, is KAGVTQTPRYLIKTRGQQVTLSCSPISGHRSVSWYQQTPGQGLQFLFEYFSETQRNKGNFPGRFSGRQFSNSRSEMNVSTLELGDSALYLCASSLDRLGYTFGSGTRLTVV.

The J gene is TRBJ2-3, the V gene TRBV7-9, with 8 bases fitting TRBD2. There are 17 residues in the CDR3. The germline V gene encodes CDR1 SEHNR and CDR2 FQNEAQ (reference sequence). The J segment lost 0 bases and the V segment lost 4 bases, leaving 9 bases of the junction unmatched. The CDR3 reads CASSSREGRGSTDTQYF. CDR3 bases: TGTGCCAGCAGCTCCCGGGAGGGTCGTGGAAGCACAGATACGCAGTATTTT.

The CDR3, as DNA: TGTGCCATCAGTGAGTCCTGGCAGGGCGCTTTCTTT. It is translated as CAISESWQGAFF. V gene TRBV10-3 combines with J gene TRBJ1-1; a weak D match, TRBD1 (5 bases). Germline assignment: CDR1 ENHRY and CDR2 SYGVKD. The CDR3 sequence is 12 residues long. Trimming removed 0 bases at V and 11 bases at J, with 10 bases between.

The CDR3 DNA reads TGTGCCAGCAGCTTAGGGGGCGGGGCCCTCTACGAGCAGTACTTC. Amino acids: CASSLGGGALYEQYF. This chain connects TRBV7-2 to TRBJ2-7; D possibly corresponds to TRBD2 (6 bases). The germline V gene encodes CDR1 SGHTA and CDR2 FQGNSA. The germline V and J ends were trimmed by 1 base and 3 bases, with 13 bases remaining between them. This CDR3 has 15 residues. Combining the CDR3 with reference TRBV7-2 and TRBJ2-7 gives the whole variable domain GAGVSQSPSNKVTEKGKDVELRCDPISGHTALYWYRQSLGQGLEFLIYFQGNSAPDKSGLPSDRFSAERTGGSVSTLTIQRTQQEDSAVYLCASSLGGGALYEQYFGPGTRLTVT.

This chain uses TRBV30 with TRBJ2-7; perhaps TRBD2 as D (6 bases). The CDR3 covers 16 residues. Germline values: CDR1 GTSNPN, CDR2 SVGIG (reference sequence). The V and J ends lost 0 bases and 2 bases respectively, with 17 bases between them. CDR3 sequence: CAWSVFATSHTYEQYF. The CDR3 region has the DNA TGTGCCTGGAGTGTTTTCGCGACTAGTCATACCTACGAGCAGTACTTC.

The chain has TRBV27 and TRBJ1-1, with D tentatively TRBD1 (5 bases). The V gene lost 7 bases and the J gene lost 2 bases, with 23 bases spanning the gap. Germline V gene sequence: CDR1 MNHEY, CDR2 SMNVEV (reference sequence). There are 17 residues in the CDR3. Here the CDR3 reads CASKEGSGRRGNTEAFF. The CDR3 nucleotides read TGTGCCAGCAAGGAGGGCTCGGGCAGGAGGGGTAACACTGAAGCTTTCTTT.

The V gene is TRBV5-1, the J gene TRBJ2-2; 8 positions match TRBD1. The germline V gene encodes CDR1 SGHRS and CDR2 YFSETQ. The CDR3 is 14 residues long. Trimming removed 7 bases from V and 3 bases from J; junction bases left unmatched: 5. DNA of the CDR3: TGCGCCAGCCACCGGGACAGGTACACCGGGGAGCTGTTTTTT. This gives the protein CASHRDRYTGELFF.